The next 23 T cell receptor beta chains were all read from a single sample in a study of response to subunit inactivated influenza vaccine. Each CDR3 protein gets one entry after TCRdb re-called the RT-PCR reads with MiXCR. The repertoire consists of roughly 700,000 distinct CDR3 sequences, with over 11% occurring once and the leading ten covering around 6.5%. The sample consisted of PBMCs from blood, taken roughly 15 days before vaccination. All receptors come from a man aged 50 or older who received an inactivated influenza vaccine.

This clonotype showed up just a few times. V and J are TRBV20-1 and TRBJ2-6; D may be TRBD1 (5 bases). Looked up from germline, CDR1 is DFQATT and CDR2 is SNEGSKA (reference sequence). The CDR3 totals 19 residues. V was trimmed by 2 bases and J by 0 bases, leaving 20 bases between them. CDR3 bases: TGCAGTGCTAGACCTTGGGGTTTAGGGGCCAGCTCTGGGGCCAACGTCCTGACTTTC. Protein: CSARPWGLGASSGANVLTF.

The V call is TRBV20-1, the J call TRBJ2-4, with 8 bases that match TRBD1. Losses at the gene ends were 0 bases for V and 10 bases for J; bases not matched to a gene: 8. The germline gives CDR1 DFQATT, CDR2 SNEGSKA (reference sequence). This CDR3 spans 14 amino acids. CDR3 amino acids: CSARDLGQEIIQYF. Written as DNA, the CDR3 is TGCAGTGCTAGAGATCTGGGACAGGAGATAATTCAGTACTTC.

Only a few counts were recorded for this clonotype. V gene TRBV4-2 combines with J gene TRBJ2-2; D ambiguous. CDR1 is LGHNA, CDR2 YNFKEQ, per germline. Trimming stripped 0 bases from V and 1 base from J, with 6 bases between. The length of the CDR3 is 15 residues. The DNA of the CDR3 is TGTGCCAGCAGCCAAGAACCCTGGAACACCGGGGAGCTGTTTTTT. It specifies CASSQEPWNTGELFF.

This clonotype was seen a few times. The V and J genes are TRBV6-5 and TRBJ2-3; D uncertain. Germline V gene lookup returns CDR1 MNHEY and CDR2 SVGAGI. This CDR3 comprises 16 residues. V was cut by 0 bases and J by 6 bases, with 16 bases left in between. CDR3 bases: TGTGCCAGCAGTTACTCCGGCGACTTACCTTTGGATACGCAGTATTTT. This gives the protein CASSYSGDLPLDTQYF.

V and J are TRBV12-3 or TRBV12-4 and TRBJ2-1; 9 positions match TRBD1. Germline trimming cut 7 bases from V and 9 bases from J; bases unmatched to any gene: 13. This CDR3 comprises 15 residues. For the CDR3, the DNA is TGTGCCAGCACGAGTCGGGGACAGGGTCGTGGTGAGCAGTTCTTC. It is translated as CASTSRGQGRGEQFF.

This clonotype was counted ten times or more. In DNA form, the CDR3 reads TGTGCCACCAGTGCGCGGACAGGGGCAGATACGCAGTATTTT. Translated, it gives CATSARTGADTQYF. The rearrangement links TRBV15 to TRBJ2-3, with 9 nucleotides matching TRBD1. CDR3 length: 14 residues. Germline CDR1 LNHNV, CDR2 YYDKDF (reference sequence). Trimming cost V 6 bases and J 4 bases; bases outside gene matches: 5.

This clonotype was observed a few times. The V gene is TRBV10-3, the J gene TRBJ2-7; no reliable D call. V lost 2 bases to trimming and J lost 4 bases, with 9 bases between them. The CDR3 totals 13 residues. From germline, CDR1 is ENHRY and CDR2 SYGVKD. For the CDR3, the DNA is TGTGCCATCAGTGAGCCTCATAGATACGAGCAGTACTTC. As protein: CAISEPHRYEQYF.

There are a few counts of this clonotype. The chain links TRBV9 to TRBJ2-5, with 12 bases lining up with TRBD2. V lost 4 bases and J lost 5; bases outside the gene matches: 6. The germline CDR1 and CDR2 sequences are SGDLS and YYNGEE. This CDR3 region has 15 residues. CDR3: CASSKTSGRDETQYF. DNA of the CDR3: TGTGCCAGCAGCAAGACTAGCGGGAGAGATGAGACCCAGTACTTC.

This CDR3 reads CASSLREQSGWETQYF. The CDR3 DNA is TGTGCCAGCAGCTTAAGGGAGCAATCGGGGTGGGAGACCCAGTACTTC. V is TRBV11-2 and J is TRBJ2-5, with D possibly matching TRBD2 (5 bases). Trimming removed 2 bases at V and 5 bases at J, with 18 bases between. There are 16 residues in the CDR3. Germline V CDR1 and CDR2: SGHAT, FQNNGV.

V and J are TRBV7-3 and TRBJ2-7; the match to TRBD2 covers 9 bases. The trim removed 2 bases at V and 2 bases at J, leaving 4 bases unmatched. Germline CDR1 and CDR2: SGHTA and FQGTGA. The length of the CDR3 is 15 residues. CDR3 nucleotides: TGTGCCAGCAGCTTAGGTGGCGGGAGGGCCTACGAGCAGTACTTC. It codes for CASSLGGGRAYEQYF.

CDR3 DNA sequence: TGCAGTGCGAGGTCAGTTTATAGCAATCAGCCCCAGCATTTT. Protein: CSARSVYSNQPQHF. The chain combines TRBV20-1 with TRBJ1-5; no firm D call. This CDR3 has 14 amino acids. V dropped 6 bases and J dropped 0 bases, with 12 bases sitting between them. CDR1 is DFQATT, CDR2 SNEGSKA, per germline (reference sequence).

The rearrangement joins TRBV6-5 to TRBJ2-6, with D perhaps matching TRBD2 (5 bases). Germline V gives CDR1 MNHEY, CDR2 SVGAGI. The CDR3 totals 15 residues. V lost 3 bases, J lost 3 bases, and 9 bases lay in between. This CDR3 is CASSYGGVGANVLTF. The CDR3 DNA follows: TGTGCCAGCAGTTATGGAGGTGTTGGGGCCAACGTCCTGACTTTC.

This chain uses TRBV4-3 with TRBJ2-1; D gene unclear. The V gene lost 4 bases and the J gene lost 3 bases, with 13 bases spanning the gap. This CDR3 region has 15 residues. Germline V gene lookup returns CDR1 LGHNA and CDR2 YSLEER. The chain's CDR3 is CASSPVGMGYNEQFF. The CDR3 DNA is TGCGCCAGCAGCCCCGTGGGGATGGGCTACAATGAGCAGTTCTTC.

The chain links TRBV6-2 or TRBV6-3 to TRBJ2-3, with 14 bases identical to TRBD2. Germline CDR1 MNHEY, CDR2 SVGEGT. The V segment lost 6 bases and the J segment 0 bases; nucleotides outside the gene matches: 8. The CDR3 totals 18 residues. Here the CDR3 DNA reads TGTGCCAGCAGCCTGACTAGCGGGAGGGCCATAAGCACAGATACGCAGTATTTT. Encoded protein: CASSLTSGRAISTDTQYF.

This clonotype was observed a few times. The chain uses TRBV18 and TRBJ2-5, with TRBD1 identical over 8 bases. V trimming: 0 bases; J trimming: 4 bases; junction bases outside the gene matches: 10. Germline CDR1 is KGHSH and CDR2 is LQKENI. The CDR3 covers 17 residues. DNA of the CDR3: TGTGCCAGCTCACCACCCGGGACAGGACGTCGTGGAGAGACCCAGTACTTC. Translation: CASSPPGTGRRGETQYF.

Regarding this clonotype: At one boundary the junction diverges from the germline segment, which might be a read error. Here the CDR3 DNA reads TGTGCCAGCAGCCTAGCGGGGGGGATGTTGGATGAGCAGTTCTTC. Translating it yields CASSLAGGMLDEQFF. This chain uses TRBV7-2 with TRBJ2-1, with 12 bases matching TRBD2. Germline V gene sequence: CDR1 SGHTA, CDR2 FQGNSA. There are 15 residues in the CDR3.

This clonotype was detected many times. This chain joins TRBV12-3 or TRBV12-4 and TRBJ2-7; the D gene could be TRBD1 or TRBD2 (6 bases each). The ends were cut back, 0 bases at V and 4 bases at J, with 10 bases in the middle. This CDR3 comprises 14 residues. The CDR3 coding sequence is TGTGCCAGCAGTTTAGCCGGGGGCGCTTACGAGCAGTACTTC. It translates to CASSLAGGAYEQYF.

This clonotype has more than one count but fewer than ten. The rearrangement joins TRBV20-1 to TRBJ1-5; D possibly corresponds to TRBD1 (5 bases). Trimming left V 6 bases short and J 9 bases short, with 21 bases between. CDR3 length equals 14 residues. Germline V gene sequence: CDR1 DFQATT, CDR2 SNEGSKA (reference sequence). CDR3: CSARTSGGQGPQHF. As DNA, the CDR3 is TGCAGTGCAAGGACCTCAGGCGGGCAGGGGCCCCAGCATTTT.

This clonotype was seen repeatedly, ten times or more. This chain links TRBV7-9 with TRBJ2-1; unclear D gene. Germline V lookup: CDR1 SEHNR, CDR2 FQNEAQ (reference sequence). The CDR3 runs 13 residues. Trimming pared 5 bases from V and 6 bases from J, leaving 11 bases between. CDR3 coding DNA: TGTGCCAGCAGCCCACCCTCCCCCAATGAGCAGTTCTTC. Encoded protein: CASSPPSPNEQFF. The full variable domain, its missing parts supplied by reference TRBV7-9 and TRBJ2-1, is DTGVSQNPRHKITKRGQNVTFRCDPISEHNRLYWYRQTLGQGPEFLTYFQNEAQLEKSRLLSDRFSAERPKGSFSTLEIQRTEQGDSAMYLCASSPPSPNEQFFGPGTRLTVL.

The chain recombines TRBV28 with TRBJ2-1; D ambiguous. The CDR3 totals 10 residues. V lost 6 bases, J lost 11 bases, and 8 bases lay in between. CDR1 is MDHEN, CDR2 SYDVKM, per germline. CDR3 protein: CASSSFKQFF. DNA of the CDR3: TGTGCCAGCAGCTCCTTTAAGCAGTTCTTC.

This chain uses TRBV2 with TRBJ1-5, with D perhaps TRBD1 (5 bases). V was trimmed by 4 bases and J by 7 bases, leaving 14 bases between them. Germline assignment: CDR1 SNHLY and CDR2 FYNNEI. The CDR3 loop spans 14 amino acids. The CDR3: CASSAGGNGQPQHF. CDR3 DNA: TGTGCCAGCAGTGCGGGGGGGAATGGACAGCCCCAGCATTTT.

The chain carries TRBV5-1 and TRBJ2-1; unclear D gene. The V end was cut by 0 bases, the J end by 8 bases, with 9 bases between. The CDR3 is 13 residues long. Germline V CDR1 and CDR2: SGHRS, YFSETQ. The CDR3 DNA sequence: TGCGCCAGCAGCTTGGCCCCTTGGGATGAGCAGTTCTTC. As protein: CASSLAPWDEQFF.

A few counts support this clonotype. The chain joins TRBV14 to TRBJ2-1, with 9 nucleotides matching TRBD1. The CDR3 sequence is 16 residues long. Germline CDR1 and CDR2: SGHDN and FVKESK. Trimming at V came to 0 bases and at J to 6 bases, leaving 6 bases not matched to a gene. The CDR3 is CASSQDWDRETNEQFF. The CDR3, as DNA: TGTGCCAGCAGCCAAGATTGGGACAGGGAAACCAATGAGCAGTTCTTC.